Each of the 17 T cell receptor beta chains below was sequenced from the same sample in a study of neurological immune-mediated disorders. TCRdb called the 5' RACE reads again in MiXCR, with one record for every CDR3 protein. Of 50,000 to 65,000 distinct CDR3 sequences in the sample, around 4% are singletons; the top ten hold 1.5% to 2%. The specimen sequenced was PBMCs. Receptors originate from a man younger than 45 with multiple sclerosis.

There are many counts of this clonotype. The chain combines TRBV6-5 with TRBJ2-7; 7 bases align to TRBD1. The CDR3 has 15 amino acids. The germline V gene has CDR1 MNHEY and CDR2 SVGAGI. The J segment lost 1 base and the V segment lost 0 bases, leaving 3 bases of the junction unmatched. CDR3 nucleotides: TGTGCCAGCAGTTACTCGACAGGGAGATCCTACGAGCAGTACTTC. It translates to CASSYSTGRSYEQYF.

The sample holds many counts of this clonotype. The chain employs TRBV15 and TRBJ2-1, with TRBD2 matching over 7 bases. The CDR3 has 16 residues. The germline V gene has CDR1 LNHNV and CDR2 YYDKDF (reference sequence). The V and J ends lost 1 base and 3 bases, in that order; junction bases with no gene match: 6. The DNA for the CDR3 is TGTGCCACCAGCAGAGTGGCGGGAGCTGTCTACAATGAGCAGTTCTTC. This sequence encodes CATSRVAGAVYNEQFF. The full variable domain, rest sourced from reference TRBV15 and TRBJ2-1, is DAMVIQNPRYQVTQFGKPVTLSCSQTLNHNVMYWYQQKSSQAPKLLFHYYDKDFNNEADTPDNFQSRRPNTSFCFLDIRSPGLGDTAMYLCATSRVAGAVYNEQFFGPGTRLTVL.

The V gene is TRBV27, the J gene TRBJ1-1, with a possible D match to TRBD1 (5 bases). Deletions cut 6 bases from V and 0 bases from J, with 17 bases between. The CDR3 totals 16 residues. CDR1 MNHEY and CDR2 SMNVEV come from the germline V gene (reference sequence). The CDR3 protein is CASRPTELLMNTEAFF. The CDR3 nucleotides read TGTGCCAGCAGACCGACAGAATTACTTATGAACACTGAAGCTTTCTTT.

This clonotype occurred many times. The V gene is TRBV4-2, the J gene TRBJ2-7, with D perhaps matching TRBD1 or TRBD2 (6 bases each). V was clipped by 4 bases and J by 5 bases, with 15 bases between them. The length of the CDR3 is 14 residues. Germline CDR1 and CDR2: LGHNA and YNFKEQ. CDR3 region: CASSPKGGEDEQYF. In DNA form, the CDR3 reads TGTGCCAGCAGCCCGAAGGGGGGCGAAGACGAGCAGTACTTC.

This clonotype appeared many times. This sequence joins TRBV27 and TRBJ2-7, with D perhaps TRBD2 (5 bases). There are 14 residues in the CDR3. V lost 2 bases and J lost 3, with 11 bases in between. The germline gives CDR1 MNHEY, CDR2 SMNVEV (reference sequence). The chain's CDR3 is CASSLTRSVYEQYF. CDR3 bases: TGTGCCAGCAGTTTAACTAGGTCTGTCTACGAGCAGTACTTC.

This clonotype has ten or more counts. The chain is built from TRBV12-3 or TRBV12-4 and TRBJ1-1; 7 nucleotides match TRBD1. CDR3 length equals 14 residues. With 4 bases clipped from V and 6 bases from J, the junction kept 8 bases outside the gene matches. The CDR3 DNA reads TGTGCCAGCAGTTCCCGGACAGGAAACGCTGAAGCTTTCTTT. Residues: CASSSRTGNAEAFF.

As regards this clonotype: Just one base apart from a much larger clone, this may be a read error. The CDR3 sequence is CSARVPTGGPGEQFF. DNA of the CDR3: TGCAGTGCTAGAGTCCCAACGGGAGGGCCCGGAGAGCAGTTCTTC. The rearrangement links TRBV20-1 to TRBJ2-1; 8 positions match TRBD2. The CDR3 spans 15 residues. Losses at the gene ends were 1 base for V and 10 bases for J; bases not matched to a gene: 12. CDR1 and CDR2 (germline): DFQATT, SNEGSKA (reference sequence).

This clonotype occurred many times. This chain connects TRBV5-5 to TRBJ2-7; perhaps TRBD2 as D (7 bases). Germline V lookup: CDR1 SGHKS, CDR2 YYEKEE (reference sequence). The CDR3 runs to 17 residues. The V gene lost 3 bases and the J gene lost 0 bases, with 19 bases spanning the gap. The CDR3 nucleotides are TGTGCCAGCAGCTGGACCTGGAGGGGGGGAAGCTCCTACGAGCAGTACTTC. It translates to CASSWTWRGGSSYEQYF.

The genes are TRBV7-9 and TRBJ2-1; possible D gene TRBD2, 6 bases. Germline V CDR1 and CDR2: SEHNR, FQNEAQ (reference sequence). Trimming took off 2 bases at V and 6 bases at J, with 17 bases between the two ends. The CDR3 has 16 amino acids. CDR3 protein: CASSLLLRGLSNEQFF. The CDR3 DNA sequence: TGTGCCAGCAGCTTATTACTCCGGGGACTCTCCAATGAGCAGTTCTTC.

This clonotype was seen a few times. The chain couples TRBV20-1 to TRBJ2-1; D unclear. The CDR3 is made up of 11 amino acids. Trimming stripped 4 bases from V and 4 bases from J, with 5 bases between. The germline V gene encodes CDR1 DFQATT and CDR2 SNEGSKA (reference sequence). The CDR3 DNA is TGCAGTGCTACTAAGTACAATGAGCAGTTCTTC. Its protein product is CSATKYNEQFF.

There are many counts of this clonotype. CDR3 sequence (DNA): TGCGCCAGCAGCCACCCCCTGTCGTCAGGGGAGCTGTTTTTT. Residues: CASSHPLSSGELFF. The chain uses TRBV4-1 and TRBJ2-2; D is unclear. The CDR3 length is 14 residues. V gave up 3 bases and J gave up 8 bases, with 13 bases separating them. Germline V lookup: CDR1 MGHRA, CDR2 YSYEKL.

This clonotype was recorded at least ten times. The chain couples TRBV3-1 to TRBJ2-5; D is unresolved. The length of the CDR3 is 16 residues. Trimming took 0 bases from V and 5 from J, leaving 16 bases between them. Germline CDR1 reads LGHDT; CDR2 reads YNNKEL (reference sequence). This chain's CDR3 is CASSQDFRARWETQYF. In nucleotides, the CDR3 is TGTGCCAGCAGCCAAGATTTTCGTGCCAGATGGGAGACCCAGTACTTC.

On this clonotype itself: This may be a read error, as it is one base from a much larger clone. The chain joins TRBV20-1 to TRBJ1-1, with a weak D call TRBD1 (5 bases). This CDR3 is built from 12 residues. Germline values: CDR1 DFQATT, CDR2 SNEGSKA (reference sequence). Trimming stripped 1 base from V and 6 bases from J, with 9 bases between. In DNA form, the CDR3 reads TGCAGTGCTAGAGTCAGGGAGCCTGAAGCTTTCTTT. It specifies CSARVREPEAFF.

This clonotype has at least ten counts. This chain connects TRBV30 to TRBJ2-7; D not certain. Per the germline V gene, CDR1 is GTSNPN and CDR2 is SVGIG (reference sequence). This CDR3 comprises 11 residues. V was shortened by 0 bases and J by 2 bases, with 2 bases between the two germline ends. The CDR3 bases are TGTGCCTGGAGTGTAACCTACGAGCAGTACTTC. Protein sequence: CAWSVTYEQYF.

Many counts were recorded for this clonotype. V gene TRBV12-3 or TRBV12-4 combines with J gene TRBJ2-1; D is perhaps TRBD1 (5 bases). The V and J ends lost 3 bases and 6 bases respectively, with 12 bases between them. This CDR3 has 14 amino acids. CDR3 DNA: TGTGCCAGCAGTTTCCAGGGTACAATCAATGAGCAGTTCTTC. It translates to CASSFQGTINEQFF.

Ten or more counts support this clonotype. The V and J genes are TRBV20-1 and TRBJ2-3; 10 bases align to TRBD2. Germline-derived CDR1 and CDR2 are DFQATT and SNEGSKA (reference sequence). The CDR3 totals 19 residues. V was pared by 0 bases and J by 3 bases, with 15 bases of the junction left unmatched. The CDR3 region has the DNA TGCAGTGCTAGAGATAAAGGCCTTAGCGGGGGGCGGTGGACAGATACGCAGTATTTT. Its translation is CSARDKGLSGGRWTDTQYF.

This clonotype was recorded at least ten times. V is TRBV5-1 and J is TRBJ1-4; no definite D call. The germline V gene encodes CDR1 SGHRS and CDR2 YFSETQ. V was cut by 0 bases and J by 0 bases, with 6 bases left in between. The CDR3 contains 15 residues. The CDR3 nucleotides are TGCGCCAGCAGCTTGGTGGGAGCAACTAATGAAAAACTGTTTTTT. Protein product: CASSLVGATNEKLFF.